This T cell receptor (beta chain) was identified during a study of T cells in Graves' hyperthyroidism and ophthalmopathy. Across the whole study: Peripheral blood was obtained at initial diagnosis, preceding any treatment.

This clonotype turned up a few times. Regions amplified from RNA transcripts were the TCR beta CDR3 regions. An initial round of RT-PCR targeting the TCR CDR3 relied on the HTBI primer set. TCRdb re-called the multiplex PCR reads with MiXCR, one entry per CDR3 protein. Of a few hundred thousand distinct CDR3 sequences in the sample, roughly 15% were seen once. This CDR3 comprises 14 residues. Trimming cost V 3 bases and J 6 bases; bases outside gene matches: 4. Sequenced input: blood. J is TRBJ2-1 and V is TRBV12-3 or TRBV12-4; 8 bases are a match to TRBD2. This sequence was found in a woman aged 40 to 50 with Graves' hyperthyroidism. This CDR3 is CASSFQGTSNEQFF. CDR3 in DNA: TGTGCCAGCAGTTTTCAGGGGACTAGCAATGAGCAGTTCTTC.